The 28 T cell receptor beta chains in this list originate from one sample, sequenced in a study of cytomegalovirus exposure and HLA in healthy donors (dated by TCRdb to 2016 to 2017). To prepare the library, the immunoSEQ multiplex PCR assay was applied. For the multiplex PCR, a mixture combining 60 forward primers for TCR Vbeta segments and 13 reverse primers for TCR Jbeta segments was used. The clones in this table, taken by TCRdb from immuneACCESS, are in-frame only. Not every clone is retained; where verified, under half of the shortfall comes from an unresolved V gene, and the cause of the rest is unknown. Present in this sample are about 200,000 clones, more than 65% of which were seen just once. Together, the top ten hold less than 2% of the sample. Sequenced material: PBMCs. Receptors were obtained from a man aged 45-65 years in good health and CMV-seronegative.

This clone was picked up one time. The V gene is TRBV2, the J gene TRBJ1-1; TRBD1 is a possible D gene (5 bases). This CDR3 contains 14 residues. The V end lost 6 bases, the J end lost 1 base, and 12 bases lay between the germline ends. Germline assignment: CDR1 SNHLY and CDR2 FYNNEI. CDR3 coding DNA: TGTGCCAGCAGGTCCAGGACAACGAACACTGAAGCTTTCTTT. This encodes CASRSRTTNTEAFF.

The chain uses TRBV7-3 and TRBJ2-1; 13 nucleotides match TRBD2. J lost 7 bases, V lost 2 bases, and 2 bases had no gene match. Germline V gene data show CDR1 as SGHTA and CDR2 as FQGTGA. This CDR3 has 15 amino acids. CDR3 sequence reads: CASSLQTSGRNEQFF. The DNA for the CDR3 is TGTGCCAGCAGCTTACAGACTAGCGGGAGGAATGAGCAGTTCTTC. Filled out from reference TRBV7-3 and TRBJ2-1, the complete variable domain reads GAGVSQTPSNKVTEKGKYVELRCDPISGHTALYWYRQSLGQGPEFLIYFQGTGAADDSGLPNDRFFAVRPEGSVSTLKIQRTERGDSAVYLCASSLQTSGRNEQFFGPGTRLTVL.

This clone came up a few times. The CDR3 loop reads CASSLGRGGTQSGTEAFF. CDR3 bases: TGCGCCAGCAGCCTGGGGAGGGGTGGGACCCAATCGGGCACTGAAGCTTTCTTT. The chain employs TRBV5-1 and TRBJ1-1, with TRBD1 as a possible D gene (5 bases). CDR1 is SGHRS and CDR2 is YFSETQ in the germline V gene. This CDR3 region has 18 residues. The V and J ends lost 4 bases and 4 bases respectively, with 26 bases between them.

This chain links TRBV19 with TRBJ2-3, with 10 positions matching TRBD2. Germline lookup yields CDR1 LNHDA and CDR2 SQIVND (reference sequence). After removal of 6 bases from V and 4 bases from J, the junction contained 4 bases not matched to a gene. The CDR3 sequence is 14 residues long. The CDR3 DNA reads as TGTGCCAGTAGGTCTAGCGGGAGTTCAGATACGCAGTATTTT. Translating gives CASRSSGSSDTQYF.

The V and J genes are TRBV5-1 and TRBJ1-5; no definite D call. Between the trimmed V and J ends, which lost 0 bases and 4 bases, there was a span of 5 bases. The CDR3 contains 13 residues. CDR1 is SGHRS and CDR2 is YFSETQ in the germline V gene. CDR3 nucleotide sequence: TGCGCCAGCAGCTTGGATCGGAATCAGCCCCAGCATTTT. It codes for CASSLDRNQPQHF.

The chain has TRBV2 and TRBJ1-1; no definite D call. The CDR3 extends over 14 amino acids. In germline, CDR1 is SNHLY, CDR2 FYNNEI. The V end was cut by 0 bases, the J end by 0 bases, with 5 bases between. CDR3 nucleotides: TGTGCCAGCAGTGAAGCAGTAGTGAACACTGAAGCTTTCTTT. Translating it yields CASSEAVVNTEAFF.

The chain recombines TRBV29-1 with TRBJ2-5; TRBD2 aligns across 11 bases. After removal of 3 bases from V and 5 bases from J, the junction contained 5 bases not matched to a gene. Germline V gene sequence: CDR1 SQVTM, CDR2 ANQGSEA. The length of the CDR3 is 14 residues. The CDR3 loop is CSVEVAGGPETQYF. The CDR3 nucleotides are TGCAGCGTTGAGGTAGCGGGAGGGCCTGAGACCCAGTACTTC.

This clone appeared a few times. This chain uses TRBV19 with TRBJ1-2; tentatively, D is TRBD1 (5 bases). The ends were cut back, 4 bases at V and 5 bases at J, with 11 bases in the middle. The CDR3 runs 13 residues. From germline, CDR1 is LNHDA and CDR2 SQIVND (reference sequence). CDR3: CASSTGLWYGYTF. CDR3 in DNA: TGTGCCAGTAGTACAGGGCTGTGGTATGGCTACACCTTC.

The chain recombines TRBV2 with TRBJ2-2, with D tentatively TRBD1 (5 bases). This CDR3 has 15 residues. Trimming took 5 bases from V and 1 from J, leaving 11 bases between them. Germline loops: CDR1 SNHLY, CDR2 FYNNEI. The CDR3 here is CASSPDRKNTGELFF. Written as DNA, the CDR3 is TGTGCCAGCAGTCCAGACAGAAAGAACACCGGGGAGCTGTTTTTT.

Points on this clone: One junction end does not reproduce the germline sequence, and a read error may be involved. The V and J genes are TRBV29-1 and TRBJ2-7; 9 bases agree with TRBD1. CDR1 and CDR2 (germline): SQVTM, ANQGSEA. The CDR3 runs to 9 residues. The CDR3 protein is CSVPGQGLF. The DNA for the CDR3 is TGCAGCGTTCCGGGACAGGGCCTATTC.

The chain has TRBV27 and TRBJ1-1; no firm D call. The CDR3 covers 14 residues. Germline V lookup: CDR1 MNHEY, CDR2 SMNVEV (reference sequence). Trimming took 5 bases from V and 1 from J, leaving 11 bases between them. CDR3 DNA sequence: TGTGCCAGCAGTCTGTTGCAGGCGAACACTGAAGCTTTCTTT. Protein: CASSLLQANTEAFF.

The CDR3 is CASSLDQGQGQGEAKNIQYF. The CDR3 DNA sequence: TGCGCCAGCAGCTTGGACCAGGGACAGGGGCAAGGAGAAGCCAAAAACATTCAGTACTTC. The rearrangement uses TRBV5-1 and TRBJ2-4; 10 nucleotides line up with TRBD1. Germline assignment: CDR1 SGHRS and CDR2 YFSETQ. V lost 0 bases to trimming and J lost 0 bases; unmatched junction nucleotides: 12. The CDR3 consists of 20 residues.

A note on this clone: This sample also contains other DNA sequences that code for the same CDR3. The V gene is TRBV27, the J gene TRBJ2-7, with D possibly being TRBD2 (5 bases). Germline CDR1 MNHEY, CDR2 SMNVEV (reference sequence). This CDR3 contains 13 residues. The V and J ends lost 6 bases and 3 bases respectively, with 12 bases between them. As DNA, the CDR3 is TGTGCCAGCAGGACCCCGGGAAACTACGAGCAGTACTTC. It is translated as CASRTPGNYEQYF.

The count of this clone is one. The chain combines TRBV7-2 with TRBJ2-5, with a weak D call TRBD2 (5 bases). The DNA end is more similar to TRBJ2-7, so the J call may be wrong. Germline CDR1 reads SGHTA; CDR2 reads FQGNSA. The CDR3 extends over 15 amino acids. The CDR3 reads CASSFGGRTPGEQYF. CDR3 DNA sequence: TGTGCCAGCAGCTTTGGTGGGAGAACCCCCGGCGAGCAGTACTTC.

The chain links TRBV5-1 to TRBJ2-5; 9 nucleotides line up with TRBD1. Germline CDR1 and CDR2: SGHRS and YFSETQ. J gave up 4 bases and V 5 bases, and 6 bases lay outside the gene matches. The CDR3 loop spans 14 amino acids. The CDR3 here is CASSSGTGRETQYF. CDR3 coding DNA: TGCGCCAGCAGTTCCGGGACAGGGCGAGAGACCCAGTACTTC.

In this sample, this clone turned up once. The CDR3 reads CASSQDWGGITYEQYF. CDR3 DNA sequence: TGCGCCAGCAGCCAAGATTGGGGAGGGATAACCTACGAGCAGTACTTC. The chain has TRBV4-1 and TRBJ2-7, with TRBD2 identical over 7 bases. Germline-derived CDR1 and CDR2 are MGHRA and YSYEKL. The CDR3 contains 16 residues. J was trimmed by 2 bases and V by 0 bases; bases with no gene match: 7.

The chain recombines TRBV21-1 with TRBJ2-2; TRBD1 reflects the table's D call only, with no check against the DNA. TRBV21-1 is classified as a pseudogene. This CDR3 has 18 residues. The CDR3 DNA sequence: TGTGCCAGCAGCAAGGGTTCTAAGTGCGGACAGGGTGTCGGGGAGCTGTTTTTT. Translated, it gives CASSKGSKCGQGVGELFF.

This chain connects TRBV6-1 to TRBJ2-7; possibly TRBD1 for D (5 bases). This CDR3 contains 14 residues. In germline, CDR1 is MNHNS, CDR2 SASEGT. V lost 7 bases to trimming and J lost 1 base, with 14 bases between them. The DNA of the CDR3 is TGTGCCAGCACCCAGGGCCAACGGTCCTACGAGCAGTACTTC. Translated, it gives CASTQGQRSYEQYF.

The gene calls are TRBV27 and TRBJ2-1; D is perhaps TRBD1 (6 bases). V lost 1 base and J 14 bases, leaving 15 bases between the germline ends. CDR1 is MNHEY and CDR2 is SMNVEV in the germline V gene (reference sequence). The CDR3 length is 13 residues. In nucleotides, the CDR3 is TGTGCCAGCAGTTTATTTGGGTACAGGGTAGAGTTCTTC. Its translation is CASSLFGYRVEFF.

This chain connects TRBV5-1 to TRBJ2-2, with a weak D call TRBD2 (6 bases). V lost 0 bases to trimming and J lost 4 bases, with 13 bases between them. CDR3 size: 16 residues. Germline V lookup: CDR1 SGHRS, CDR2 YFSETQ. CDR3 DNA: TGCGCCAGCAGCTTGGCGATTAGCGGTCCCACCGGGGAGCTGTTTTTT. It translates to CASSLAISGPTGELFF.

The chain recombines TRBV28 with TRBJ2-5; D unclear. This CDR3 has 12 amino acids. The germline CDR1 and CDR2 sequences are MDHEN and SYDVKM. Trimming removed 1 base at V and 4 bases at J, with 4 bases between. The CDR3 loop reads CASSLSLETQYF. The DNA of the CDR3 is TGTGCCAGCAGTTTATCGTTAGAGACCCAGTACTTC.

V is TRBV7-3 and J is TRBJ2-6, with TRBD2 matching over 10 bases. The CDR3 sequence is 18 residues long. Germline CDR1 reads SGHTA; CDR2 reads FQGTGA. J lost 1 base, V lost 5 bases, and 8 bases had no gene match. The CDR3 region has the DNA TGTGCCAGCAGCCCCAGGGCTAGCGGGAGTTCTGGGGCCAACGTCCTGACTTTC. Its protein product is CASSPRASGSSGANVLTF.

The chain has TRBV4-1 and TRBJ2-7; D is undetermined. The CDR3 totals 14 residues. The ends were cut back, 1 base at V and 2 bases at J, with 9 bases in the middle. The germline gives CDR1 MGHRA, CDR2 YSYEKL. CDR3 protein: CASSQGGSTYEQYF. The CDR3, as DNA: TGCGCCAGCAGCCAAGGAGGCAGCACCTACGAGCAGTACTTC.

The chain recombines TRBV4-1 with TRBJ2-2; the match to TRBD1 covers 8 bases. CDR1 MGHRA and CDR2 YSYEKL come from the germline V gene. There are 15 residues in the CDR3. V trimming: 3 bases; J trimming: 7 bases; junction bases outside the gene matches: 7. CDR3 DNA: TGCGCCAGCAGCCACCTACAGGGGGAGATCGGGGAGCTGTTTTTT. Protein: CASSHLQGEIGELFF.

The chain couples TRBV28 to TRBJ2-1; 15 nucleotides line up with TRBD2. The ends lost 4 bases at V and 4 bases at J; junction bases unmatched: 11. The CDR3 loop spans 19 amino acids. From germline, CDR1 is MDHEN and CDR2 SYDVKM. The CDR3 DNA is TGTGCCAGCAGTTCCACCGGACTAGCGGGAGGGAAGGGGTACAATGAGCAGTTCTTC. Translated, it gives CASSSTGLAGGKGYNEQFF.

The J gene is TRBJ2-1, the V gene TRBV19; 11 bases are a match to TRBD2. CDR1 is LNHDA and CDR2 is SQIVND in the germline V gene (reference sequence). This CDR3 region has 14 residues. V was clipped by 6 bases and J by 10 bases; unmatched bases: 8. CDR3 amino acids: CASRVAGGPREQFF. CDR3 DNA sequence: TGTGCCAGTAGGGTAGCGGGAGGGCCGAGAGAGCAGTTCTTC.

The chain has TRBV6-5 and TRBJ2-5; 9 bases are a match to TRBD2. The DNA end is a closer match to TRBJ2-7, so the J assignment may be wrong. The CDR3 totals 15 residues. CDR1 MNHEY and CDR2 SVGAGI come from the germline V gene. CDR3 sequence: CASSSLAGGTYEQYF. CDR3 DNA sequence: TGTGCCAGCAGTTCGTTGGCGGGAGGGACCTACGAGCAGTACTTC.

This chain uses TRBV6-5 with TRBJ2-2, with no clear D. The germline V gene encodes CDR1 MNHEY and CDR2 SVGAGI. The CDR3 totals 14 residues. The V gene lost 4 bases and the J gene lost 5 bases, with 11 bases spanning the gap. The CDR3 coding sequence is TGTGCCAGCAGTTCACGGGTACCTACCGGGGAGCTGTTTTTT. This codes for CASSSRVPTGELFF.